This note documents a single TCR beta chain sequence. The antigen this receptor binds is unknown. Base qualities were left out, and no much larger clone turns up one base away. These data belong to a study of blood T cell repertoires in COVID-19 (dated by TCRdb to the early 2020s). Describing the broader study: Samples covering the acute and convalescent phases of COVID-19 were provided by collaborators in the United States, Italy and Spain. The prospective study material was composed of cDNA or gDNA derived from T cells, B-cell-depleted T cells, or PBMCs. The dataset comprised deeply sampled blood TCRbeta repertoires from subjects exposed to, actively infected with, or recovered from COVID-19. A freely available public database, intended as a resource for researchers studying the immune response to SARS-CoV-2, is where the repertoires were released. Samples came from the ongoing ImmuneRACE study (first 160 participants) plus 1,254 subjects from 6 global collaborators. The sample metadata nearly always contained a de-identified subject ID, COVID-19 status, age in years and sex. HLA class I and class II types, where available, came from metadata supplied by the sample provider rather than from assay-based typing. Overall results and qualifications from the work: Clinical and demographic metadata were provided uncurated, with the amount varying by source and participant.

Enrolling through a virtual design, the prospective study's participants ranged in age from about 18 to 100 years and lived across around 25 United States geographic areas. In the prospective study, participants were assigned to cohorts based on the clinical history participants reported in a screening survey and a study questionnaire. Mobile phlebotomists in the prospective study collected whole blood, serum and a nasopharyngeal or oropharyngeal swab from every participant. Participants in the prospective study had the option to provide additional blood draws and questionnaires over a roughly 2-month period. Prospective study blood samples were shipped either frozen or at room temperature before DNA extraction. V lost 0 bases and J lost 12 bases; the stretch between them is 15 bases long. Taken from the germline V gene, the CDR1 and CDR2 loops are KGHSH and LQKENI. From the cysteine through the phenylalanine, the CDR3 covers 13 amino acids. Only the CDR3 DNA is retained, 39 bases long and in frame from the first base.

The immunoSEQ Assay, a bias-controlled multiplex PCR, was used to amplify TCRbeta CDR3 regions from genomic DNA. Per the original workflow: Nucleated cell counts per sample were estimated from amplification of reference gene primers within the assay. To quantify the absolute abundance of each unique TCRbeta CDR3 rearrangement, sequence reads were collapsed and filtered. For each sample, productive Simpson clonality was calculated as the square root of Simpson's diversity index over productive rearrangements. In its TCRdb copy, this immuneACCESS table keeps in-frame sequences only and misses some clones. Where compared with another copy, unresolved V genes explain less than half of these, and the others have no known cause. The V and J calls and clone size are taken from that table; D and trimming were inferred from the DNA. This sample is represented by fewer than 350,000 clones; around 89% of them were singletons. Over 3.5% of the sample belongs to the ten largest clones.

Recombination connected TRBV18 to TRBJ2-7, with the D gene call left open. The TCR was taken from a woman aged 30 to 39 with acute COVID-19. The specimen was PBMCs or T cells enriched from blood (not recorded which). The sequenced DNA: TGTGCCAGCTCACCACCTAGCCAGTCCGAATGGTACTTC. Its protein is CASSPPSQSEWYF.